This TCR beta chain stems from a study of post-analysis software for immune sequencing data. The germline V gene has CDR1 SQVTM and CDR2 ANQGSEA. Deletions cut 6 bases from V and 3 bases from J, with 14 bases between. CDR3 length equals 13 residues. As to this clonotype: Antigen specificity is unknown.

Sequencing libraries made from TCR beta cDNA carried unique molecular identifiers. TCRdb fed the PCR reads into MiXCR, producing one record per CDR3 protein. The sample includes 650,000 to 850,000 distinct CDR3 sequences, 53% seen only once; the top ten take 4% to 5.5%. Notes on the study in general: In patients, about 5 TRBV segments were more frequent than in controls, with TRBV5-6, TRBV5-1 and TRBV20-1 among them.

This sequence originates from a girl aged 5-17 years with multiple sclerosis. Material: blood. V and J are TRBV29-1 and TRBJ2-5; TRBD2 is a possible D gene (6 bases). Here the CDR3 reads CSVGDLREETQYF. CDR3 in DNA: TGCAGCGTGGGGGACTTACGAGAAGAGACCCAGTACTTC.